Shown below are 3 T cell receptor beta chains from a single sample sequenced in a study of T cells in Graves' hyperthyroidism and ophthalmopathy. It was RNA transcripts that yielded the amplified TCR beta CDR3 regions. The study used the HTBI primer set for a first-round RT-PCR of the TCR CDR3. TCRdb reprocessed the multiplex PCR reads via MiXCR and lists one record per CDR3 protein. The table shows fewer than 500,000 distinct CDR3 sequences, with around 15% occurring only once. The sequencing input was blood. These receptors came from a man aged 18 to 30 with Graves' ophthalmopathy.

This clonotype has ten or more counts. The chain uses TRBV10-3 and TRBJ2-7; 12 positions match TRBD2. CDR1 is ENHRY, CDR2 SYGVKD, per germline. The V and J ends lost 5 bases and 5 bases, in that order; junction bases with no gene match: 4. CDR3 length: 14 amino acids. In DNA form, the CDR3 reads TGTGCCATCAGTCTAGCGGGAGGGCCGAACGAGCAGTACTTC. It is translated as CAISLAGGPNEQYF.

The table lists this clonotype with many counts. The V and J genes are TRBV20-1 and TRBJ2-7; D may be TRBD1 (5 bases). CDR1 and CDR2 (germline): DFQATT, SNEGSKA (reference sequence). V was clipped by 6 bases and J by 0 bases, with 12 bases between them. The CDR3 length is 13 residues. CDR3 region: CSAVRARSYEQYF. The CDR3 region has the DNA TGCAGTGCAGTCAGGGCCCGCTCCTACGAGCAGTACTTC.

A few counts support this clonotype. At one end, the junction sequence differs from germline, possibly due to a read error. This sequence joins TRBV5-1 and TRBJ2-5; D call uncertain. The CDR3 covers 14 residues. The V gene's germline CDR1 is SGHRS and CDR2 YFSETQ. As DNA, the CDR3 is TGCACCAGCAGCTTGTCGACGGACCAAGAGACCCAGTACTTC. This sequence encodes CTSSLSTDQETQYF.